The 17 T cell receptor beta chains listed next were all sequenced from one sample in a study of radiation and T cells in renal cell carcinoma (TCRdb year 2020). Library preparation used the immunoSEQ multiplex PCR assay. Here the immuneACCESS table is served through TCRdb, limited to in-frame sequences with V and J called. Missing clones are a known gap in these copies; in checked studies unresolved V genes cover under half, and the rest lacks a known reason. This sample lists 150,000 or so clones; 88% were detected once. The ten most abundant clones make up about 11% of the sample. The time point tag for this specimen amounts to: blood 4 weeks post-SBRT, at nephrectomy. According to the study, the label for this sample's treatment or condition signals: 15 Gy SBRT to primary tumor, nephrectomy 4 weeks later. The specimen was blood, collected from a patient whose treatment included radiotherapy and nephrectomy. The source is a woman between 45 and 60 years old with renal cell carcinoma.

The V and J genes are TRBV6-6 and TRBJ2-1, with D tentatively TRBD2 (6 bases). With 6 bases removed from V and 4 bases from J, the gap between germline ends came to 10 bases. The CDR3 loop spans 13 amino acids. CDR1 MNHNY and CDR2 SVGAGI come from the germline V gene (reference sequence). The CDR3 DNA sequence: TGTGCCAGCAGCCCGGGGGAGTACAATGAGCAGTTCTTC. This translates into CASSPGEYNEQFF.

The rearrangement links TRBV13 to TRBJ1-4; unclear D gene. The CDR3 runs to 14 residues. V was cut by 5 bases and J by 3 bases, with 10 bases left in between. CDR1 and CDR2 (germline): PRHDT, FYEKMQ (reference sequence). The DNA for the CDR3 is TGTGCCAGCAGCCATCCGGCAGCTAATGAAAAACTGTTTTTT. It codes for CASSHPAANEKLFF.

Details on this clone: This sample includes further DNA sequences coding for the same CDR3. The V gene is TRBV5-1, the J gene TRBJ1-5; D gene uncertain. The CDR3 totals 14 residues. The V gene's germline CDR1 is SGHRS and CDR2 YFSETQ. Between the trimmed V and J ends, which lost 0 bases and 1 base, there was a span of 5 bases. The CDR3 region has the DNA TGCGCCAGCAGCTTGGCGGGGAGCAATCAGCCCCAGCATTTT. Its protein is CASSLAGSNQPQHF.

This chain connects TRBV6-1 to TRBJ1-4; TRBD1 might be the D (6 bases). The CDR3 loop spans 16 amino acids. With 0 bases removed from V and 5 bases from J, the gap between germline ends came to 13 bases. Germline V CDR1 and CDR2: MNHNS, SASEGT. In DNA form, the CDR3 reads TGTGCCAGCAGTGAAGCGCTGGGGGCCTTAAATGAAAAACTGTTTTTT. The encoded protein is CASSEALGALNEKLFF.

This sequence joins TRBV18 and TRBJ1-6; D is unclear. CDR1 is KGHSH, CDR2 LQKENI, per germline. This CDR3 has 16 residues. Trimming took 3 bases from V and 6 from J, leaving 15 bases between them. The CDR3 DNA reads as TGTGCCAGCTCACCGGGCAGCCACCAACTTAATTCACCCCTCCACTTT. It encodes CASSPGSHQLNSPLHF.

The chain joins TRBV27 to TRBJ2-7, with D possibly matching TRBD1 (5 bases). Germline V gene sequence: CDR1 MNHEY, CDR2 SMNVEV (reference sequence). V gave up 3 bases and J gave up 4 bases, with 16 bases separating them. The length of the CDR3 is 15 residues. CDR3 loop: CASSFLQDIIYEQYF. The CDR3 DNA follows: TGTGCCAGCAGTTTTTTACAGGACATAATATACGAGCAGTACTTC.

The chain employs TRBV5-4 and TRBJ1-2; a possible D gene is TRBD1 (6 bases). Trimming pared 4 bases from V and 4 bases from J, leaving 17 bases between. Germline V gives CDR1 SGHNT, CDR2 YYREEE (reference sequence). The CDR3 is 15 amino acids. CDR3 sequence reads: CASSQETTGIYGYTF. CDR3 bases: TGTGCCAGCAGCCAAGAGACGACAGGAATCTATGGCTACACCTTC.

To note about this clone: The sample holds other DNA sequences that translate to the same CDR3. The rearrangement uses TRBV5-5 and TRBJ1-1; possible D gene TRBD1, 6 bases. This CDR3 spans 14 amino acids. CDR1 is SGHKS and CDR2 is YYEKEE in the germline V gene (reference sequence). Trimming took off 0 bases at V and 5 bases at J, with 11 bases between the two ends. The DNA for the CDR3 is TGTGCCAGCAGCTTGGTGAGGGGGAGGACTGAAGCTTTCTTT. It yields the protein CASSLVRGRTEAFF.

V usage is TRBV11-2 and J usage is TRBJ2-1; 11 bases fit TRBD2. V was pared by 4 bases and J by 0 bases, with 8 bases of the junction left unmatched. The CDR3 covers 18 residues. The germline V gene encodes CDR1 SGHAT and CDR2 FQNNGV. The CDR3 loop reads CASSSTGLAVGSYNEQFF. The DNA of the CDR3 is TGTGCCAGCAGCTCCACGGGACTAGCGGTCGGCTCCTACAATGAGCAGTTCTTC.

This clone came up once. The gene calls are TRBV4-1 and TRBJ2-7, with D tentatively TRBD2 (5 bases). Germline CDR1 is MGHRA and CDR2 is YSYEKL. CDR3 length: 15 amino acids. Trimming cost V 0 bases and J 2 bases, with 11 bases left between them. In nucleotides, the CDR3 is TGCGCCAGCAGCCAAGATTTTGCGAGGGCCTACGAGCAGTACTTC. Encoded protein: CASSQDFARAYEQYF.

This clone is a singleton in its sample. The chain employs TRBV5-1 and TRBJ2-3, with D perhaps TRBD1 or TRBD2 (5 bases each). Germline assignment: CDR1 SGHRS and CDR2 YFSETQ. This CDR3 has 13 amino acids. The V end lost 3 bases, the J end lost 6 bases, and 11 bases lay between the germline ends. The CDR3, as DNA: TGCGCCAGCAGCTCCCAGGGAGATGATACGCAGTATTTT. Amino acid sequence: CASSSQGDDTQYF.

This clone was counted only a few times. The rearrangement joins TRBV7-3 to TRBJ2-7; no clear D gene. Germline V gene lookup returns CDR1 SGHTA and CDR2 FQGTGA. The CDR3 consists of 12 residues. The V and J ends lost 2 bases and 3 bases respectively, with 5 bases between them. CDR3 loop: CASSLAFYEQYF. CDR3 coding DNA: TGTGCCAGCAGCTTAGCCTTCTACGAGCAGTACTTC.

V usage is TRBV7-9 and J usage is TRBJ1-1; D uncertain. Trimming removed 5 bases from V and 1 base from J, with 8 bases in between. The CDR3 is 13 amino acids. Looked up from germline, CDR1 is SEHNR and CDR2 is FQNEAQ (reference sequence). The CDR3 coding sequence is TGTGCCAGCAGCATCAGCGAGAACACTGAAGCTTTCTTT. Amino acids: CASSISENTEAFF.

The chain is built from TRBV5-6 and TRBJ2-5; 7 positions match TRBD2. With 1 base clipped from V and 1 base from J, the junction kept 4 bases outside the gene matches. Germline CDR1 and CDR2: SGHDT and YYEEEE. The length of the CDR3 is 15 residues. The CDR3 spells CASSLPGGPQETQYF. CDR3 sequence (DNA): TGTGCCAGCAGCTTGCCGGGGGGACCCCAAGAGACCCAGTACTTC.

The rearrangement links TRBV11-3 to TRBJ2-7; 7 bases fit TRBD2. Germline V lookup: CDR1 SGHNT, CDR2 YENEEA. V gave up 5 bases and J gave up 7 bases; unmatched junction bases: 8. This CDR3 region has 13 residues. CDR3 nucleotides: TGTGCCAGCAGCCAGGTGCTGGGGGGGGAGCAGTACTTC. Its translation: CASSQVLGGEQYF.

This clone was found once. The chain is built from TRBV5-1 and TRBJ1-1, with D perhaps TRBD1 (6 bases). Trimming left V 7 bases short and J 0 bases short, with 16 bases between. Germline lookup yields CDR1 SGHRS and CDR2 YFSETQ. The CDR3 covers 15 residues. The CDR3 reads CASGTFQSMNTEAFF. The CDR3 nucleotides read TGCGCCAGCGGGACATTCCAAAGTATGAACACTGAAGCTTTCTTT.

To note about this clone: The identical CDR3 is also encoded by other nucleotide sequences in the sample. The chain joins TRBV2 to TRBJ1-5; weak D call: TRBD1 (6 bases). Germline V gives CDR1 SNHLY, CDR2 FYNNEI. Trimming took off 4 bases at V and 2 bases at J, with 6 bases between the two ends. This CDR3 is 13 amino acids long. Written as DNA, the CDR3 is TGTGCCAGCAGTGGACAGGGCAATCAGCCCCAGCATTTT. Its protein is CASSGQGNQPQHF.